This T cell receptor (beta chain) is from a study of blood T cell repertoires in COVID-19. Whole-study context: COVID-19 samples from acute and convalescent phases originated in the United States, Italy and Spain.

The CDR3 is made up of 13 amino acids. J was trimmed by 5 bases and V by 7 bases; bases with no gene match: 5. Germline CDR1 reads MNHEY; CDR2 reads SVGAGI. Per the study methods: Estimated nucleated cell counts came from reference gene primer amplification. Generated by immunoSEQ multiplex PCR, the TCRdb table keeps only in-frame clones and is missing some. V, J and clone size derive from that table, while D and trimming were established from the DNA sequence. The sample includes about 170,000 clones, about 87% of them seen just once. Enrolment of Seattle patients took place during active infection, and they were followed longitudinally.

The J gene is TRBJ1-5, the V gene TRBV6-5; TRBD1 matches at 7 bases. The sequenced sample consisted of peripheral blood. This TCR derives from a woman older than 75 with COVID-19, enrolled during active disease. Here the CDR3 DNA reads TGTGCCAGCAAAAGACAGGGCCATCAGCCCCAGCATTTT. Amino acids: CASKRQGHQPQHF.